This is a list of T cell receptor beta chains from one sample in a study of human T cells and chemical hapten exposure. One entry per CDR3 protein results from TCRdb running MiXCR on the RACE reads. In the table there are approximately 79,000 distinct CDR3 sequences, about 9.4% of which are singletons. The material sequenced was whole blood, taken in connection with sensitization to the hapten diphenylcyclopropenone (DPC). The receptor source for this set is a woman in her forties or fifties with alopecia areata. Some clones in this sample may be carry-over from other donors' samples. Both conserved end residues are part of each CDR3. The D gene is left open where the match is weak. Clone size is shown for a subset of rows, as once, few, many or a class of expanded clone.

cdr3_aa: CASSQFGANVLTF; cdr3_nt: TGTGCCAGCAGTCAGTTTGGGGCCAACGTCCTGACTTTC; v_call: TRBV2; j_call: TRBJ2-6; d_call: .; clone_size: few
cdr3_aa: CASSSWTSGRGNEQFF; cdr3_nt: TGTGCCAGCAGTTCTTGGACTAGCGGGAGGGGGAATGAGCAGTTCTTC; v_call: TRBV6-2/TRBV6-3; j_call: TRBJ2-1; d_call: TRBD2; clone_size: many
cdr3_aa: CASIGQGNSPLHF; cdr3_nt: TGCGCCAGCATAGGACAGGGAAATTCACCCCTCCACTTT; v_call: TRBV10-2; j_call: TRBJ1-6; d_call: TRBD1; clone_size: .
cdr3_aa: CASSLAGGRSYNSPLHF; cdr3_nt: TGTGCCAGCAGCTTGGCGGGAGGGAGATCCTATAATTCACCCCTCCACTTT; v_call: TRBV7-2; j_call: TRBJ1-6; d_call: .; clone_size: .
cdr3_aa: CASSPGVRREKLFF; cdr3_nt: TGTGCCAGCAGTCCGGGAGTTCGAAGGGAAAAACTGTTTTTT; v_call: TRBV6-2/TRBV6-3; j_call: TRBJ1-4; d_call: .; clone_size: .
cdr3_aa: CSATGLAGWNTGELFF; cdr3_nt: TGCAGTGCTACTGGACTAGCGGGTTGGAACACCGGGGAGCTGTTTTTT; v_call: TRBV20-1; j_call: TRBJ2-2; d_call: TRBD2; clone_size: .
cdr3_aa: CASKSLGQAFGYTF; cdr3_nt: TGTGCCAGTAAGAGCTTGGGACAGGCTTTTGGCTACACCTTC; v_call: TRBV19; j_call: TRBJ1-2; d_call: TRBD1; clone_size: .
cdr3_aa: CASSRQIDGYTF; cdr3_nt: TGTGCCAGCAGCCGGCAGATCGATGGCTACACCTTC; v_call: TRBV3-1; j_call: TRBJ1-2; d_call: .; clone_size: many
cdr3_aa: CASRKTSTGTSTDTQYF; cdr3_nt: TGCGCCAGCAGGAAAACTTCGACAGGGACGAGCACAGATACGCAGTATTTT; v_call: TRBV5-1; j_call: TRBJ2-3; d_call: TRBD1; clone_size: many
cdr3_aa: CSASKEYTDTQYF; cdr3_nt: TGCAGTGCTAGCAAGGAATACACAGATACGCAGTATTTT; v_call: TRBV20-1; j_call: TRBJ2-3; d_call: .; clone_size: .
cdr3_aa: CASSRDTEGPQHF; cdr3_nt: TGTGCCAGCTCACGGGACACGGAGGGGCCCCAGCATTTT; v_call: TRBV18; j_call: TRBJ1-5; d_call: .; clone_size: few
cdr3_aa: CASSEMSTEAFF; cdr3_nt: TGCGCCAGCAGTGAGATGAGCACTGAAGCTTTCTTT; v_call: TRBV10-2; j_call: TRBJ1-1; d_call: .; clone_size: .
cdr3_aa: CASSYWGSSYEQYF; cdr3_nt: TGTGCCAGCAGTTATTGGGGGAGCTCCTACGAGCAGTACTTC; v_call: TRBV6-5; j_call: TRBJ2-7; d_call: .; clone_size: few
cdr3_aa: CASSLVGTGANEQFF; cdr3_nt: TGTGCCAGCAGCTTGGTAGGGACAGGAGCCAATGAGCAGTTCTTC; v_call: TRBV5-6; j_call: TRBJ2-1; d_call: TRBD1; clone_size: few
cdr3_aa: CASSLLAGGSYNEQFF; cdr3_nt: TGTGCCAGCAGCTTACTAGCGGGAGGGTCCTACAATGAGCAGTTCTTC; v_call: TRBV5-6; j_call: TRBJ2-1; d_call: TRBD2; clone_size: many
cdr3_aa: CSVREGWKNEQYF; cdr3_nt: TGCAGCGTCCGGGAGGGCTGGAAGAACGAGCAGTACTTC; v_call: TRBV29-1; j_call: TRBJ2-7; d_call: TRBD2; clone_size: .
cdr3_aa: CASSLEGGAYGYTF; cdr3_nt: TGTGCCAGCAGTTTGGAAGGGGGTGCCTATGGCTACACCTTC; v_call: TRBV28; j_call: TRBJ1-2; d_call: .; clone_size: .
cdr3_aa: CASSGSGISEGEQYF; cdr3_nt: TGTGCCAGCAGCGGTAGCGGGATCAGCGAGGGCGAGCAGTACTTC; v_call: TRBV9; j_call: TRBJ2-7; d_call: TRBD2; clone_size: .
cdr3_aa: CASSLTPAEAFF; cdr3_nt: TGTGCCAGCTCACTGACACCCGCGGAAGCTTTCTTT; v_call: TRBV18; j_call: TRBJ1-1; d_call: .; clone_size: many
cdr3_aa: CASSPGHFQETQYF; cdr3_nt: TGTGCCAGCAGTCCGGGACACTTCCAAGAGACCCAGTACTTC; v_call: TRBV6-5; j_call: TRBJ2-5; d_call: .; clone_size: many
cdr3_aa: CAISDGSSANYGYTF; cdr3_nt: TGTGCCATCAGTGACGGCAGCTCTGCTAACTATGGCTACACCTTC; v_call: TRBV10-3; j_call: TRBJ1-2; d_call: .; clone_size: many
cdr3_aa: CSARFFGRRTYEQYF; cdr3_nt: TGCAGTGCTAGGTTTTTCGGGAGGAGGACCTACGAGCAGTACTTC; v_call: TRBV20-1; j_call: TRBJ2-7; d_call: TRBD2; clone_size: .